What follows are 24 T cell receptor beta chains derived from one specimen sequenced in a study of blood T cells in healthy people across ages (dated by TCRdb to about 2015). Library preparation used 5' RACE. Sequencing was performed on an Illumina HiSeq 2500. A second PCR of about 7 to 12 cycles was run with a J-beta primer mix and a sample-barcoded 5' primer. TCRdb applied fastp at Q25 and MiXCR to the public reads, then kept only in-frame beta chains. Under each unique CDR3 protein, matching rows form one entry showing the most common genes and DNA. Present in this sample are 650,000 to 800,000 distinct CDR3 sequences, under 45% of which were seen just once. The biggest ten clones account for under 20% of the sample. Material for sequencing was blood. Every receptor here comes from a man between 60 and 75 years old in good health.

V is TRBV5-1 and J is TRBJ2-5; perhaps TRBD2 as D (6 bases). V was shortened by 5 bases and J by 4 bases, with 12 bases between the two germline ends. The CDR3 has 13 amino acids. Germline-derived CDR1 and CDR2 are SGHRS and YFSETQ. The CDR3 spells CASRTGEGETQYF. The CDR3 bases are TGCGCCAGCAGAACGGGGGAAGGAGAGACCCAGTACTTC. The full variable domain, completed using reference TRBV5-1 and TRBJ2-5, is KAGVTQTPRYLIKTRGQQVTLSCSPISGHRSVSWYQQTPGQGLQFLFEYFSETQRNKGNFPGRFSGRQFSNSRSEMNVSTLELGDSALYLCASRTGEGETQYFGPGTRLLVL.

The genes are TRBV29-1 and TRBJ2-1, with TRBD1 matching over 10 bases. Germline V gene data show CDR1 as SQVTM and CDR2 as ANQGSEA. This CDR3 spans 13 amino acids. V lost 3 bases, J lost 11 bases, and 7 bases stayed unmatched. DNA for the CDR3: TGCAGCGTTGAGGGACAGGGGAGCGCTAAGCAGTTCTTC. This sequence encodes CSVEGQGSAKQFF.

The V gene is TRBV24-1, the J gene TRBJ2-1; D may correspond to TRBD1 or TRBD2 (5 bases each). Germline-derived CDR1 and CDR2 are KGHDR and SFDVKD. Trimming took 11 bases from V and 5 from J, leaving 15 bases between them. This CDR3 has 13 residues. In DNA, the CDR3 is TGTGCCAGCCGGGACGATAGAGACAATGAGCAGTTCTTC. It specifies CASRDDRDNEQFF.

Only one count was recorded for this clonotype. A much more abundant neighbour one base away suggests this may be a read error. V is TRBV20-1 and J is TRBJ2-3; D remains unclear. Germline V gene lookup returns CDR1 DFQATT and CDR2 SNEGSKA (reference sequence). V was cut by 6 bases and J by 5 bases, with 9 bases left in between. The CDR3 consists of 11 residues. CDR3 amino acids: CSAYGRDTQYF. CDR3 DNA sequence: TGCAGTGCGTACGGCAGAGATACGCAGTATTTT.

The gene calls are TRBV7-2 and TRBJ2-7; no reliable D call. V gave up 3 bases and J gave up 7 bases, with 13 bases separating them. Germline loops: CDR1 SGHTA, CDR2 FQGNSA. This CDR3 is built from 13 residues. CDR3 nucleotides: TGTGCCAGCAGCTTTGTCAGAGACAATGAGCAGTACTTC. This sequence encodes CASSFVRDNEQYF.

About this clonotype itself: Just one base apart from a much larger clone, this may be a read error. V gene TRBV29-1 combines with J gene TRBJ2-4, with D uncertain. This CDR3 comprises 12 residues. In germline, CDR1 is SQVTM, CDR2 ANQGSEA. Trimming shortened V by 0 bases and J by 13 bases, and 13 bases separated the two germline ends. The CDR3 nucleotides read TGCAGCGTTGAAGATCCAGGTTACGGGCAGTACTTC. It yields the protein CSVEDPGYGQYF. The full variable domain, in which reference TRBV29-1 and TRBJ2-4 provide the parts outside the CDR3, is SAVISQKPSRDICQRGTSLTIQCQVDSQVTMMFWYRQQPGQSLTLIATANQGSEATYESGFVIDKFPISRPNLTFSTLTVSNMSPEDSSIYLCSVEDPGYGQYFGAGTRLSVL.

The sample holds one count of this clonotype. The chain uses TRBV7-3 and TRBJ2-1, with TRBD2 identical over 11 bases. Germline CDR1 is SGHTA and CDR2 is FQGTGA. CDR3 size: 20 residues. Unmatched junction bases numbered 13, after V lost 1 base and J lost 2 bases. The CDR3, as DNA: TGTGCCAGCAGCTTAAGGTCCGGTCTAGCGGGGGGAGGGGCCTACAATGAGCAGTTCTTC. Translated: CASSLRSGLAGGGAYNEQFF.

The V gene is TRBV20-1, the J gene TRBJ2-3, with TRBD2 matching over 12 bases. The V segment lost 5 bases and the J segment 1 base; nucleotides outside the gene matches: 4. The CDR3 extends over 15 amino acids. Germline CDR1 DFQATT, CDR2 SNEGSKA (reference sequence). The CDR3 DNA reads as TGCAGTGCTCTGACTAGCGGGGGAGGCACAGATACGCAGTATTTT. Translation gives CSALTSGGGTDTQYF.

The rearrangement joins TRBV6-2 or TRBV6-3 to TRBJ2-1, with D perhaps TRBD1 (7 bases). Looked up from germline, CDR1 is MNHEY and CDR2 is SVGEGT. The CDR3 contains 17 residues. V lost 2 bases and J lost 5, with 19 bases in between. In DNA, the CDR3 is TGTGCCAGCAGTTACCTACAGGGGAGGTACACACACAATGAGCAGTTCTTC. Residues: CASSYLQGRYTHNEQFF.

This clonotype was seen more than once but under ten times. This chain joins TRBV18 and TRBJ2-7, with TRBD1 as a possible D gene (6 bases). The last part of the DNA fits TRBJ2-5 better; the J call may be wrong. This CDR3 has 15 residues. Germline CDR1 KGHSH, CDR2 LQKENI. Here the CDR3 reads CASSPQRRGGETQYF. In DNA, the CDR3 is TGTGCCAGCTCACCACAGCGCAGGGGTGGAGAGACCCAGTACTTC.

This clonotype was seen only a few times. The chain couples TRBV29-1 to TRBJ1-4; tentative D call: TRBD1 (5 bases). The CDR3 runs 15 residues. Germline loops: CDR1 SQVTM, CDR2 ANQGSEA. V lost 4 bases and J lost 0, with 12 bases in between. The chain's CDR3 is CSVAGTATTNEKLFF. The CDR3 region has the DNA TGCAGCGTTGCCGGGACCGCTACAACTAATGAAAAACTGTTTTTT.

The chain employs TRBV7-2 and TRBJ1-1, with D hard to call. The CDR3 consists of 14 residues. The ends were cut back, 1 base at V and 7 bases at J, with 13 bases in the middle. Germline loops: CDR1 SGHTA, CDR2 FQGNSA. CDR3 coding DNA: TGTGCCAGCAGCTTAGATTGGGGAGTGGGTGAAGCTTTCTTT. Translated, it gives CASSLDWGVGEAFF.

This clonotype was counted a few times. The chain couples TRBV11-2 to TRBJ2-1; no clear D gene. Germline lookup yields CDR1 SGHAT and CDR2 FQNNGV. Trimming stripped 5 bases from V and 0 bases from J, with 11 bases between. The CDR3 has 15 amino acids. The CDR3 bases are TGTGCCAGCAGCCTAGGGTATAACTCCTACAATGAGCAGTTCTTC. This encodes CASSLGYNSYNEQFF.

This clonotype has only one observation. The gene calls are TRBV5-1 and TRBJ2-7; D possibly matches TRBD1 or TRBD2 (5 bases each). Germline CDR1 and CDR2: SGHRS and YFSETQ. V was trimmed by 5 bases and J by 2 bases, leaving 14 bases between them. The CDR3 runs to 14 residues. CDR3 sequence reads: CASRIWQGAYEQYF. As DNA, the CDR3 is TGCGCCAGCAGAATATGGCAGGGAGCCTACGAGCAGTACTTC.

This clonotype was observed once. The J gene is TRBJ2-3, the V gene TRBV6-2 or TRBV6-3; 8 bases align to TRBD1. This CDR3 region has 16 residues. Trimming took 2 bases from V and 2 from J; bases not matched to a gene: 6. Germline V gene lookup returns CDR1 MNHEY and CDR2 SVGEGT. CDR3 sequence: CASSYLRTGNTDTQYF. CDR3 coding DNA: TGTGCCAGCAGTTACCTCAGGACAGGGAACACAGATACGCAGTATTTT.

V usage is TRBV2 and J usage is TRBJ2-6; TRBD1 aligns across 9 bases. The CDR3 extends over 16 amino acids. Germline V gene lookup returns CDR1 SNHLY and CDR2 FYNNEI. After removal of 9 bases from V and 0 bases from J, the junction contained 6 bases not matched to a gene. In DNA form, the CDR3 reads TGTGCCAGACGGGACAGGGACTTCTCTGGGGCCAACGTCCTGACTTTC. Residues: CARRDRDFSGANVLTF.

The CDR3 DNA sequence: TGTGCCAGCAGTGATTCGACTAGCGGGGGGGCCTTTACCTACGAGCAGTACTTC. Residues: CASSDSTSGGAFTYEQYF. The V call is TRBV2, the J call TRBJ2-7; TRBD2 matches at 14 bases. The V and J ends lost 3 bases and 2 bases, in that order; junction bases with no gene match: 9. The CDR3 length is 18 residues. Germline V gene data show CDR1 as SNHLY and CDR2 as FYNNEI.

Only a few counts were recorded for this clonotype. The rearrangement joins TRBV5-1 to TRBJ2-5; either TRBD1 or TRBD2 may fit D (6 bases each). Looked up from germline, CDR1 is SGHRS and CDR2 is YFSETQ. Between the trimmed V and J ends, which lost 0 bases and 5 bases, there was a span of 11 bases. The CDR3 is made up of 14 amino acids. The CDR3 DNA sequence: TGCGCCAGCAGCTTGGTTTCGGGGGCGGAGACCCAGTACTTC. This sequence encodes CASSLVSGAETQYF.

The rearrangement links TRBV5-5 to TRBJ2-3, with D maybe TRBD2 (5 bases). Trimming took off 1 base at V and 2 bases at J, with 17 bases between the two ends. Germline V CDR1 and CDR2: SGHKS, YYEKEE (reference sequence). This CDR3 is built from 17 residues. CDR3 loop: CASSLIIPGSYTDTQYF. DNA of the CDR3: TGTGCCAGCAGCTTGATTATCCCGGGGTCGTACACAGATACGCAGTATTTT. Combining the CDR3 with reference TRBV5-5 and TRBJ2-3 gives the whole variable domain DAGVTQSPTHLIKTRGQQVTLRCSPISGHKSVSWYQQVLGQGPQFIFQYYEKEERGRGNFPDRFSARQFPNYSSELNVNALLLGDSALYLCASSLIIPGSYTDTQYFGPGTRLTVL.

In its sample, this clonotype was seen many times. The chain employs TRBV20-1 and TRBJ2-3; D is perhaps TRBD1 (5 bases). The CDR3 covers 12 residues. V was clipped by 1 base and J by 10 bases, with 12 bases between them. The germline gives CDR1 DFQATT, CDR2 SNEGSKA (reference sequence). The CDR3 spells CSARVRARAQYF. The CDR3, as DNA: TGCAGTGCTAGAGTAAGGGCCAGGGCGCAGTATTTT.

The V call is TRBV7-2, the J call TRBJ2-7; D remains unclear. From germline, CDR1 is SGHTA and CDR2 FQGNSA. CDR3 length: 14 amino acids. V gave up 0 bases and J gave up 3 bases, with 9 bases separating them. This CDR3 reads CASSLAEQFYEQYF. The CDR3 nucleotides read TGTGCCAGCAGCTTAGCGGAACAGTTCTACGAGCAGTACTTC.

A remark on this clonotype: Germline is not matched at one junction end, which may reflect a read error. V is TRBV7-2 and J is TRBJ2-7, with D possibly matching TRBD1 (5 bases). CDR3 size: 13 residues. Germline V gives CDR1 SGHTA, CDR2 FQGNSA. The CDR3: CAGSFDRDYEQYF. CDR3 DNA: TGTGCCGGCAGCTTCGACAGAGACTACGAGCAGTACTTC.

This clonotype was seen ten or more times. The J gene is TRBJ1-1, the V gene TRBV29-1, with TRBD1 matching over 8 bases. With 4 bases clipped from V and 3 bases from J, the junction kept 4 bases outside the gene matches. This CDR3 has 13 amino acids. Germline CDR1 is SQVTM and CDR2 is ANQGSEA. CDR3 loop: CSVVPGGYTEAFF. In DNA, the CDR3 is TGCAGCGTTGTACCAGGGGGCTACACTGAAGCTTTCTTT. The whole variable domain, filled in from reference TRBV29-1 and TRBJ1-1, reads SAVISQKPSRDICQRGTSLTIQCQVDSQVTMMFWYRQQPGQSLTLIATANQGSEATYESGFVIDKFPISRPNLTFSTLTVSNMSPEDSSIYLCSVVPGGYTEAFFGQGTRLTVV.

This chain uses TRBV6-5 with TRBJ1-2; D unresolved. Germline-derived CDR1 and CDR2 are MNHEY and SVGAGI. V lost 2 bases and J 8 bases, leaving 18 bases between the germline ends. The CDR3 totals 15 residues. CDR3 protein: CASSYGEFDLGGYTF. The CDR3 DNA sequence: TGTGCCAGCAGTTACGGAGAGTTCGACCTGGGCGGCTACACCTTC.